The TCR beta chain under discussion was sequenced for a study of post-analysis software for immune sequencing data. Study at large: Patients had relapsing-remitting, secondary progressive or progressive-relapsing multiple sclerosis; some lacked subtype.

The study's findings and limits: Patients used about five TRBV segments, including TRBV5-6, TRBV5-1 and TRBV20-1, more often than controls. With F measure, samples from one preparation batch clustered together strongly. Versus controls, multiple sclerosis patients showed significantly lower diversity (normalized Chao1).

About this clonotype: Its antigen is not identified.

V lost 2 bases and J 0 bases, leaving 8 bases between the germline ends. The CDR3 runs to 15 residues. CDR1 MDHEN and CDR2 SYDVKM come from the germline V gene. Each TCR beta cDNA library carried unique molecular identifiers. TCRdb used MiXCR to reprocess the PCR reads, holding one entry per CDR3 protein. The repertoire consists of over 150,000 distinct CDR3 sequences, with roughly 34% occurring once and the leading ten covering roughly 28%. The TCR comes from a girl under 18 with multiple sclerosis. Sequencing was performed on blood, taken after autologous hematopoietic stem cell transplantation. V and J are TRBV28 and TRBJ1-3; D is unclear. The CDR3 DNA sequence: TGTGCCAGCAGTTTAGTAGGAATCTCTGGAAACACCATATATTTT. Encoded protein: CASSLVGISGNTIYF.